The clone carrying this T cell receptor beta chain occurred many times. The antigen remains unidentified. The CDR3 has 15 amino acids. Germline-derived CDR1 and CDR2 are SGDLS and YYNGEE. J gave up 4 bases and V 0 bases, and 1 base lay outside the gene matches. These data come from a study of read filtering for tumor transcriptome and immune sequencing. Study at large: IR-seq gave about 3.5 to 11 million TCR reads per sample; RNA-seq gave roughly 75 to 1,300. Study conclusions and caveats: IR-seq and RNA-seq agreed better without single-read clonotypes. Compared with RNA-seq, IR-seq gave much higher clonotype depth and reliability.

The library was built from roughly 400 ng RNA with molecular barcoded adaptors for alpha/delta and beta/gamma chains. MiXCR was run by TCRdb on the reads, yielding one entry per CDR3 protein. The sample lists tens of thousands of distinct CDR3 sequences; 20% to 25% were seen once. The chain has TRBV9 and TRBJ2-3; TRBD2 aligns across 11 bases. Specimen: a population of CD138-negative cells sorted from bone marrow. This receptor was identified in a donor at least 40 years old with multiple myeloma. CDR3 sequence: CASSVVGLAADTQYF. The CDR3 DNA reads TGTGCCAGCAGCGTAGTGGGACTAGCGGCAGATACGCAGTATTTT.